This T cell receptor (beta chain) stems from a study of cytomegalovirus exposure and HLA in healthy donors. J lost 3 bases, V lost 0 bases, and 5 bases had no gene match. The CDR3 is made up of 15 amino acids. From germline, CDR1 is SGHAT and CDR2 FQNNGV. It was with 60 Vbeta and 13 Jbeta primers that the PCR ran. Under the authors' procedure: About 10 million shared chains were among some 75 million unique TCR beta chains counted in a later analysis. Repertoires were generated with immunoSEQ multiplex PCR, while TCRdb's copy carries only in-frame clones and drops some. V, J and clone size derive from that table, while D and trimming were established from the DNA sequence. Recorded for this sample: tens of thousands of clones.

This clonotype originated in a man younger than 45 in good health and CMV-seronegative. This rearrangement joins TRBV11-2 to TRBJ2-7; 7 bases align to TRBD2. The sequencing sample was made of PBMCs. The DNA of the CDR3 is TGTGCCAGCAGCTTAGAAACTAGCGATCTCTACGAGCAGTACTTC. Its translation is CASSLETSDLYEQYF.